In its sample, the clone carrying this TCR beta chain was seen a few times. The target antigen is unknown. Constant-segment-primed 5'RACE gave TCR alpha and TCR beta cDNA libraries with sample barcodes and UMIs. TCRdb re-called the 5' RACE reads with MiXCR, one entry per CDR3 protein. The table lists 150,000 to 200,000 distinct CDR3 sequences, 11% of them singletons. This record belongs to a study of T-cell memory formation after mild COVID-19. Regarding the study as a whole: Some SARS-CoV-2-responding clones were already detected in memory before infection.

This TCR was recovered from a man aged 18-30 years who had mild COVID-19 (a few samples of this study predate the infection). Cell type and time point are not known. Material: PBMCs or a T cell subset sorted from them (not recorded which).

The CDR3 sequence: CASSRRQGAHLYNSPLHF. Here the CDR3 DNA reads TGTGCCAGCAGTCGGAGACAGGGGGCTCACCTCTATAATTCACCCCTCCACTTT. This sequence joins TRBV7-9 and TRBJ1-6, with 10 nucleotides matching TRBD1. The trim removed 6 bases at V and 3 bases at J, leaving 11 bases unmatched. The CDR3 totals 18 residues. The V gene's germline CDR1 is SEHNR and CDR2 FQNEAQ (reference sequence).